This TCR beta chain was obtained from a study of identical twins. This clonotype has ten or more counts. Antigen: not known. The CDR3 has 15 residues. Germline V CDR1 and CDR2: SGHRS, YFSETQ. Trimming took off 4 bases at V and 0 bases at J, with 12 bases between the two ends. After template switching added a universal primer site, the resulting cDNA carried unique molecular identifiers. TCRdb used MiXCR to reprocess the 5' RACE reads, holding one entry per CDR3 protein. The repertoire consists of about 890,000 distinct CDR3 sequences, with roughly an eighth occurring once and the leading ten covering 1.5% to 2%. Notes on the study in general: Models came in too low on out-of-frame TCR alpha sharing in monozygotic twins. There was an excess of low generation probability in the out-of-frame alpha sequences that twins shared. For cord blood, abundant beta clonotypes had fewer insertions, unlike memory repertoires, which showed none.

These data were also reused for a study on yellow fever vaccine responses in identical twins.

Sequences were obtained from PBMCs. J is TRBJ2-3 and V is TRBV5-1; D gene uncertain. This TCR was recovered from a woman aged 18-29 years in good health. The CDR3 spells CASSLPSTSTDTQYF. CDR3 DNA sequence: TGCGCCAGCAGCCTACCAAGTACTAGCACAGATACGCAGTATTTT.